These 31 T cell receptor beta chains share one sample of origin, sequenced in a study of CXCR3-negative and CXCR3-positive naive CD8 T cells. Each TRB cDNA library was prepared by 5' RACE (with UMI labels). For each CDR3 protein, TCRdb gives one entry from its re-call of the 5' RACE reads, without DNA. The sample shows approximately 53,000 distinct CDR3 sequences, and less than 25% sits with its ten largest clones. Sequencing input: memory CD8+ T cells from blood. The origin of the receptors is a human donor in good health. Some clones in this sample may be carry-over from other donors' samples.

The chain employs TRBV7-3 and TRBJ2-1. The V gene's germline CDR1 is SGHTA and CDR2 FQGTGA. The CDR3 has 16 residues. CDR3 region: CASSLSSGSSYNEQFF.

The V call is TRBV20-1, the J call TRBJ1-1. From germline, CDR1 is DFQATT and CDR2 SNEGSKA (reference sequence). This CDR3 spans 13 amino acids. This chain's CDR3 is CSARDLGNTEAFF.

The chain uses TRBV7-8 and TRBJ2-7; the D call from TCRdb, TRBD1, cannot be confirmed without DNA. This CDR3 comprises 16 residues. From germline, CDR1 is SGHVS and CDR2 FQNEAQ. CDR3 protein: CASSSRGRDGTYEQYF. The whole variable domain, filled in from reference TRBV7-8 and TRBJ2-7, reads GAGVSQSPRYKVAKRGQDVALRCDPISGHVSLFWYQQALGQGPEFLTYFQNEAQLDKSGLPSDRFFAERPEGSVSTLKIQRTQQEDSAVYLCASSSRGRDGTYEQYFGPGTRLTVT.

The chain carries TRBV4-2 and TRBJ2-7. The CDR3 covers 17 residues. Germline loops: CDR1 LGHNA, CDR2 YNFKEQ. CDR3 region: CASSQEAALPETYEQYF.

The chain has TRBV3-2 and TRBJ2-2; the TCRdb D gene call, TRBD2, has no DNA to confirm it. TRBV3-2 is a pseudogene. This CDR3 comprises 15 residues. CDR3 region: CASSQANTEAGELFF.

This CDR3 reads CSVDGSGGVGTDTQYF. The chain couples TRBV29-1 to TRBJ2-3; there is no DNA to check the TCRdb D call of TRBD2. From germline, CDR1 is SQVTM and CDR2 ANQGSEA. The CDR3 length is 16 residues.

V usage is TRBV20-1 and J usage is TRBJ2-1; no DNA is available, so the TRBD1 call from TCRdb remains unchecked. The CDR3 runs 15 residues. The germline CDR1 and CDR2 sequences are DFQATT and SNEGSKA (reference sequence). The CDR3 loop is CSGADGERSYNEQFF.

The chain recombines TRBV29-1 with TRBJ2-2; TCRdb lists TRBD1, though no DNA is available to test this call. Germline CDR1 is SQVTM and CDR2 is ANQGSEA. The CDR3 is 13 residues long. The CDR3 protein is CSAPGGATGELFF.

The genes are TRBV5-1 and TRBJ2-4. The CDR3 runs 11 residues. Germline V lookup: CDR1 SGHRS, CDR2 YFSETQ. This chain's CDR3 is CATGLKNIQYF.

The CDR3 is CASSDRGLEQYF. The genes are TRBV19 and TRBJ2-7; no DNA is available, so the TRBD1 call from TCRdb remains unchecked. CDR1 and CDR2 (germline): LNHDA, SQIVND (reference sequence). CDR3 length equals 12 residues.

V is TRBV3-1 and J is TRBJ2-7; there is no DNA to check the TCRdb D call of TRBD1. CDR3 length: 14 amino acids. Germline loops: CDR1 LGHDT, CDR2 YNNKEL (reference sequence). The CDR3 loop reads CASSHLDRAYEQYF.

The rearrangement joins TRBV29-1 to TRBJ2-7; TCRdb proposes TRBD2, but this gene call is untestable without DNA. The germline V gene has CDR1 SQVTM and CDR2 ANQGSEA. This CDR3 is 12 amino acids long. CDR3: CSVDTGEGEQYF.

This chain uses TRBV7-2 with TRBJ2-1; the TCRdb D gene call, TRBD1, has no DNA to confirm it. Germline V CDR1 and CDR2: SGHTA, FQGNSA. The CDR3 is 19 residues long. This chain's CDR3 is CASSQDPIQGYASYNEQFF.

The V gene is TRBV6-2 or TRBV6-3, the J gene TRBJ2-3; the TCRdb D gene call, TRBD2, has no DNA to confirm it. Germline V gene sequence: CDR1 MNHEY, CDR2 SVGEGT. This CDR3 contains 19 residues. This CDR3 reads CASSYSRAADSEGTDTQYF.

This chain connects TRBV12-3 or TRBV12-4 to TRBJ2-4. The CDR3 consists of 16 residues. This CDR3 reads CASSLGASEAKNIQYF.

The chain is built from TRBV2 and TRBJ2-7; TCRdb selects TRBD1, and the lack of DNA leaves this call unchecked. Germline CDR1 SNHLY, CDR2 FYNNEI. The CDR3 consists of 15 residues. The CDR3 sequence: CASSPPDRNSYEQYF.

The chain's CDR3 is CASSSTALGGFLNNEQFF. J is TRBJ2-1 and V is TRBV5-1; the D call from TCRdb, TRBD1, cannot be confirmed without DNA. CDR1 is SGHRS, CDR2 YFSETQ, per germline. The CDR3 length is 18 residues.

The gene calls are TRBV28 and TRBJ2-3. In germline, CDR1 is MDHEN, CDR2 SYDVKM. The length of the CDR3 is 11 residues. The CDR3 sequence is CASSRIDTQYF.

CDR3 loop: CSVEGAADYEQYF. V gene TRBV29-1 combines with J gene TRBJ2-7; the TCRdb call, TRBD2, lacks DNA for checking. This CDR3 is 13 amino acids long. The germline CDR1 and CDR2 sequences are SQVTM and ANQGSEA.

The CDR3 is CSVVRGSEQFF. The chain recombines TRBV29-1 with TRBJ2-1; TCRdb returns TRBD2, unconfirmable since there is no DNA. The CDR3 runs 11 residues. Germline V gene lookup returns CDR1 SQVTM and CDR2 ANQGSEA.

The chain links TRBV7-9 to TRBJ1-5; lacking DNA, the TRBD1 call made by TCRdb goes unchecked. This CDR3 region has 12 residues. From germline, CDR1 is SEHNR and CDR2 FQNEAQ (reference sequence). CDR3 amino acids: CASSPPGQPQHF.

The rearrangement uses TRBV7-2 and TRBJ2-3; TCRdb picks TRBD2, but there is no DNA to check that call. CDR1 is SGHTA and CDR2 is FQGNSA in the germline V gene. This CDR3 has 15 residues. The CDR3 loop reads CASSLLGLGADTQYF.

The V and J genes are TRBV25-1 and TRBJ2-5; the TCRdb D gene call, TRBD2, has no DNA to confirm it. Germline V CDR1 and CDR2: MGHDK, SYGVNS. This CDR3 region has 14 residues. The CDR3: CASAPAAYQETQYF.

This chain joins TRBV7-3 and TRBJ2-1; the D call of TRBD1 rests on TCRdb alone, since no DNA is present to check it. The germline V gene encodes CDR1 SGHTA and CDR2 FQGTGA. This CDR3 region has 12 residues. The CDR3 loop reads CASRAGDNEQFF.

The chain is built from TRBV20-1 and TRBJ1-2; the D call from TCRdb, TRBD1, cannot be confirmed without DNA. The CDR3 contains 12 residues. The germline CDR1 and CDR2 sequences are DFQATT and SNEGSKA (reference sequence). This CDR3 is CSATPGLEGYTF.

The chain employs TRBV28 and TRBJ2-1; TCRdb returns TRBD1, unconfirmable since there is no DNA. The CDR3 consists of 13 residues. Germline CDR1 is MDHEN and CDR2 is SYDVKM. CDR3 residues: CASSFSGAHEQFF.

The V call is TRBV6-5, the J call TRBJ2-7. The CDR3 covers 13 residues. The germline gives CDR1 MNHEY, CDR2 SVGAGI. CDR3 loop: CASWNDGAYEQYF.

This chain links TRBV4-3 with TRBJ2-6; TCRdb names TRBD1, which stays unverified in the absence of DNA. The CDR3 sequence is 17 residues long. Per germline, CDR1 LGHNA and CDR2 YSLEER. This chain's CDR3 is CASSRQQGISGANVLTF.

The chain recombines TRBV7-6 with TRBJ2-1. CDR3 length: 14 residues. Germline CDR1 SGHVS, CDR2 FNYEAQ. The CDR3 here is CASSLAAFGDEQFF. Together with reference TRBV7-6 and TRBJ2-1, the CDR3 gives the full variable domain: GAGVSQSPRYKVTKRGQDVALRCDPISGHVSLYWYRQALGQGPEFLTYFNYEAQQDKSGLPNDRFSAERPEGSISTLTIQRTEQRDSAMYRCASSLAAFGDEQFFGPGTRLTVL.

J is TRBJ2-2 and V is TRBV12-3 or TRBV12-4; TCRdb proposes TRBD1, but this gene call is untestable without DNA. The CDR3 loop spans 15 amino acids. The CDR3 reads CASHSWTGSTGELFF.

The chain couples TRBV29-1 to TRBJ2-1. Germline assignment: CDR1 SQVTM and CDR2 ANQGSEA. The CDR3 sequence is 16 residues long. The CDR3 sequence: CSLLTSTASSYNEQFF.